The rows below give T cell receptor beta chains drawn from one sample of a study of OX40 agonist ivuxolimab in advanced cancers. The protocol was immunoSEQ multiplex PCR, while the TCRdb copy is restricted to in-frame clones and leaves out a portion. Of 85,000 to 100,000 clones listed, roughly 94% were seen once; the top ten hold less than 0.2%. The sample consisted of CD4+ or CD8+ T cells sorted from blood, taken in a trial of the OX40 agonist ivuxolimab. These receptor sequences come from an adult with an advanced solid tumor such as melanoma, head and neck, liver or kidney cancer. Both conserved end residues are trimmed from each CDR3. Some rows have no size entry. The others give once, few or many, or a class for an expanded clone.

clone_size	v_call	j_call	cdr3_aa
NA	TRBV13	TRBJ2-7	ASSLVPAGGSTYSYEQY
NA	TRBV11-2	TRBJ2-3	ASSPKGAVTDTQY
NA	TRBV28	TRBJ2-2	ASSVGQNTGELF
NA	TRBV6-4	TRBJ2-1	ASSDSTANNEQF
NA	TRBV5-6	TRBJ2-1	ASGSGSYNEQF
few	TRBV5-1	TRBJ1-4	ASSSTGTGDEKLF
NA	TRBV18	TRBJ1-1	ASFAGRNTEAF
once	TRBV6-6	TRBJ1-1	ASSLRQGGTEAF
NA	TRBV6-1	TRBJ2-1	ASSVVGANEQF
NA	TRBV28	TRBJ2-5	ATEGQGYVEQY
NA	TRBV29-1	TRBJ1-1	SVVGGQTEAF
NA	TRBV7-8	TRBJ1-2	ASSWAVGAGGYT
NA	TRBV18	TRBJ2-7	ASSPGTALSYEQY
NA	TRBV18	TRBJ1-4	ASSLGQFNEKLF
once	TRBV27	TRBJ2-2	ASRLREYTGELF
NA	TRBV30	TRBJ2-3	AWSGQAGGTDTQY
NA	TRBV11-3	TRBJ2-3	ASSLWDREADTQY
NA	TRBV5-1	TRBJ1-1	ASSLGQEWRATEAF
NA	TRBV28	TRBJ2-7	ASTSGSLGEQY
few	TRBV11-2	TRBJ2-7	ASSLVSGLVPEQY
NA	TRBV9	TRBJ2-1	ASSEEGRGYNEQF
NA	TRBV30	TRBJ1-1	AWGDWDFGMNTEAF
NA	TRBV2	TRBJ1-1	ATTWGSQGNTEAF
NA	TRBV7-9	TRBJ2-6	ASSRWGAGANVLT
once	TRBV6-5	TRBJ2-2	ASDSPPTGELF
NA	TRBV27	TRBJ1-1	ASLSREGGMNTEAF
NA	TRBV11-2	TRBJ1-2	ASSVGPNYGYT
NA	TRBV2	TRBJ1-2	ASSEARVNGYT
once	TRBV12-5	TRBJ2-3	ASGTGTGSTDTQY
NA	TRBV7-2	TRBJ2-3	ASSFRPDTQY
NA	TRBV13	TRBJ1-2	ASSFGLDHGYT
once	TRBV7-9	TRBJ2-1	ASSLGPYNEQF
NA	TRBV27	TRBJ2-7	ASSPLPGLAGAYEQY
NA	TRBV27	TRBJ1-1	ASSFNVYTEAF
NA	TRBV12-5	TRBJ2-2	ASGLVWGLANTGELF
NA	TRBV28	TRBJ1-3	ASSFRGSSSGNTIY
NA	TRBV18	TRBJ2-7	ASSPSFTYEQY
once	TRBV7-9	TRBJ1-3	ASSPRGVEGNTIY
NA	TRBV4-3	TRBJ1-6	ASSRLQDSPLH
NA	TRBV6-1	TRBJ1-5	ASSGQGMTQPQH
NA	TRBV5-1	TRBJ2-1	ASSFLAGSSYNEQF
NA	TRBV2	TRBJ1-2	ASSEFSGPYGYT
NA	TRBV7-9	TRBJ1-1	ASTNQRGRGVTEAF
once	TRBV7-9	TRBJ2-5	ASSLTRETQY
NA	TRBV7-3	TRBJ2-3	ASSPSVAGSTDTQY
NA	TRBV19	TRBJ2-3	ASRYRGHSTDTQY
once	TRBV5-1	TRBJ2-1	ASSSRASGTTLAGEQF
NA	TRBV2	TRBJ2-5	ASSEVKGETQY